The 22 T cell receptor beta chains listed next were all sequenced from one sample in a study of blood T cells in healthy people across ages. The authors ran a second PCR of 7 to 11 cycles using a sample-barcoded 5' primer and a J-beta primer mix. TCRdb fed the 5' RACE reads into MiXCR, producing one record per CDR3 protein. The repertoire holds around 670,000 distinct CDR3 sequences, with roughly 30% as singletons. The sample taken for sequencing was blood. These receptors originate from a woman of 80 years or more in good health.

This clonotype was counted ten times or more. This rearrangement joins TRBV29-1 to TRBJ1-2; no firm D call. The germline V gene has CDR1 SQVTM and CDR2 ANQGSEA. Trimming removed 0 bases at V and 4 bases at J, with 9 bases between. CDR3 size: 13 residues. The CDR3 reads CSVEDYGSYGYTF. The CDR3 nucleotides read TGCAGCGTTGAAGATTACGGGAGCTATGGCTACACCTTC.

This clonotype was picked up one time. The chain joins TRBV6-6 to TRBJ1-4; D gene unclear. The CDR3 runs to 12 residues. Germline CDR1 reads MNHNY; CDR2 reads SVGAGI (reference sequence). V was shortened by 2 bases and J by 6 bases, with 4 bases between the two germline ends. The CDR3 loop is CASSYRDEKLFF. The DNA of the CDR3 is TGTGCCAGCAGTTACCGAGATGAAAAACTGTTTTTT.

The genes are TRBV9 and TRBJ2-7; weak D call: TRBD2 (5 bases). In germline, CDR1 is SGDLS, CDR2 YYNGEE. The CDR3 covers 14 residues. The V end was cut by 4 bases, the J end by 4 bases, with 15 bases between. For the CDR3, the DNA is TGTGCCAGCAGCAATCCGGGATATCCATACGAGCAGTACTTC. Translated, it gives CASSNPGYPYEQYF.

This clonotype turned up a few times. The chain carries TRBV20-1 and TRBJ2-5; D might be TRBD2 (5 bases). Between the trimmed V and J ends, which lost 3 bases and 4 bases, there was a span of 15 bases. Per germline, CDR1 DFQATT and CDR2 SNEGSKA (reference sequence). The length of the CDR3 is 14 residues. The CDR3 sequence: CSARRTSGRETQYF. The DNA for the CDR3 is TGCAGTGCTAGGAGGACCAGCGGACGAGAGACCCAGTACTTC.

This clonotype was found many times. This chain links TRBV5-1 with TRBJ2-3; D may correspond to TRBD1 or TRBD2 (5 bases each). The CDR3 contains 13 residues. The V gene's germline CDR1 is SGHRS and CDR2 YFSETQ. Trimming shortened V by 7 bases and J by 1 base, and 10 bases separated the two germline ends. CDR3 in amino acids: CASWDGGTDTQYF. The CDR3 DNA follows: TGCGCCAGCTGGGACGGCGGCACAGATACGCAGTATTTT.

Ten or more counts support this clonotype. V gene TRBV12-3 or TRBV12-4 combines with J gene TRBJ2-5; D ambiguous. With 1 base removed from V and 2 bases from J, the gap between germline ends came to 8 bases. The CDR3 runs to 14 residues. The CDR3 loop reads CASSLEASQETQYF. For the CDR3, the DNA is TGTGCCAGCAGTTTAGAGGCGAGTCAAGAGACCCAGTACTTC.

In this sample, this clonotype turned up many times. In DNA, the CDR3 is TGCAGCGTAAAGGGACTAGCGGGGGGGGCGGATACGCAGTATTTT. Its translation: CSVKGLAGGADTQYF. The gene calls are TRBV29-1 and TRBJ2-3; 16 bases align to TRBD2. In germline, CDR1 is SQVTM, CDR2 ANQGSEA. CDR3 length equals 15 residues. Losses at the gene ends were 6 bases for V and 6 bases for J; bases not matched to a gene: 6.

The CDR3 here is CASSYFWDTEQFF. CDR3 DNA sequence: TGTGCCAGCAGTTACTTCTGGGACACCGAGCAGTTCTTC. This sequence joins TRBV6-2 or TRBV6-3 and TRBJ2-1, with TRBD1 as a possible D gene (6 bases). This CDR3 is 13 amino acids long. Germline CDR1 and CDR2: MNHEY and SVGEGT. V gave up 1 base and J gave up 10 bases, with 11 bases separating them.

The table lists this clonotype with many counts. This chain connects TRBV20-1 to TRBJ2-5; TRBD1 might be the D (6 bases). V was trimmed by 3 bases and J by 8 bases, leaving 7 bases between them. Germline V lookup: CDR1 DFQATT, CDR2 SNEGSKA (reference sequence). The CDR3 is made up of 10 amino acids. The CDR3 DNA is TGCAGTGCTAGGGGGGCCACCCAGTACTTC. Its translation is CSARGATQYF.

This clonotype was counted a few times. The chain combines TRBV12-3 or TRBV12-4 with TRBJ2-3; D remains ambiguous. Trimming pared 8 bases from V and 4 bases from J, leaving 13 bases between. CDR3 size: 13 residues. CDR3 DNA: TGTGCCAGCGTCATGTGGAGAGCAGATACGCAGTATTTT. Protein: CASVMWRADTQYF.

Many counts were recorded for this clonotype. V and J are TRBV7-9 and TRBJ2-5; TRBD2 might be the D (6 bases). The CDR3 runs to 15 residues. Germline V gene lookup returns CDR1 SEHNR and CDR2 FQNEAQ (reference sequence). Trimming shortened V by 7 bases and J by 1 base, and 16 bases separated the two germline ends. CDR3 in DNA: TGTGCCAGCAATTGGCCCGTGGGGGGCCAAGAGACCCAGTACTTC. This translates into CASNWPVGGQETQYF.

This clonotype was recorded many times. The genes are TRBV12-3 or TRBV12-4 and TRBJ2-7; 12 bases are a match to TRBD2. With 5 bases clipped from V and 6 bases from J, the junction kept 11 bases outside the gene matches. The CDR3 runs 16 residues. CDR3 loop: CASSPPSGGGFSEQYF. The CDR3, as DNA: TGTGCCAGCAGTCCTCCTAGCGGGGGGGGTTTCTCCGAGCAGTACTTC.

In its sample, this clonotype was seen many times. The CDR3 protein is CASSPGGSQYF. In DNA, the CDR3 is TGTGCCAGCAGCCCTGGAGGTTCGCAGTATTTT. J is TRBJ2-3 and V is TRBV7-6, with a possible D match to TRBD2 (5 bases). This CDR3 has 11 amino acids. The germline gives CDR1 SGHVS, CDR2 FNYEAQ. V was clipped by 5 bases and J by 10 bases, with 10 bases between them.

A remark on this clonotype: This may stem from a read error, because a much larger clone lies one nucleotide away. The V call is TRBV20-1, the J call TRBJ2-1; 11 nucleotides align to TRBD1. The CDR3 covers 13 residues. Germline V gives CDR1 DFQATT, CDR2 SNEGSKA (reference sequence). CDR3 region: CSAVGQGEVERFF. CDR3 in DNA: TGCAGTGCTGTGGGACAGGGGGAAGTTGAGCGGTTCTTC.

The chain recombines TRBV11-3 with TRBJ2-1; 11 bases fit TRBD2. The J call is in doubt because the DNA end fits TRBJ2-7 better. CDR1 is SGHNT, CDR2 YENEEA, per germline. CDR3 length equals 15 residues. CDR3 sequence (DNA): TGTGCCAGCAGCTCCCGACTAGCGGGGTACAATGAGCAGTACTTC. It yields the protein CASSSRLAGYNEQYF.

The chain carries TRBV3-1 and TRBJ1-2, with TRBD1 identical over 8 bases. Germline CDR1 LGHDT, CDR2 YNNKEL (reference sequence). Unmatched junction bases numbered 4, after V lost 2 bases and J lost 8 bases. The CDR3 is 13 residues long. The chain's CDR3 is CASSQRTGNGYTF. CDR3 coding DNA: TGTGCCAGCAGCCAACGGACAGGGAACGGCTACACCTTC.

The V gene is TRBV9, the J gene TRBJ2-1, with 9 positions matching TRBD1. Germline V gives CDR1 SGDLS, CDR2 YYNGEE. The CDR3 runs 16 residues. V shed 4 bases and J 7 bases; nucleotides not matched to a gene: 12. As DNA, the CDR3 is TGTGCCAGCAGCTCAGAACCGGGACAGGGTGTTAATGAGCAGTTCTTC. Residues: CASSSEPGQGVNEQFF.

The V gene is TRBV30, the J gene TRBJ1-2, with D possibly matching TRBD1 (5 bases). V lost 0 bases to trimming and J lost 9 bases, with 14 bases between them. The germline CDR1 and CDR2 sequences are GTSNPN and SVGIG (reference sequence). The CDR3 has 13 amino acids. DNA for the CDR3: TGTGCCTGGAGTGTACCGGAGGGGATTAGCTACACCTTC. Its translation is CAWSVPEGISYTF.

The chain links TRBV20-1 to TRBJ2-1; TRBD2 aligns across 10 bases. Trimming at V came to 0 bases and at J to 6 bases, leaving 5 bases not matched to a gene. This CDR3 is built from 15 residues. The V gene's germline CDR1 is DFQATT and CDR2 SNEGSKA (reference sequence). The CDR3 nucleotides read TGCAGTGCTAGAGATTCCGAGCGGGGGGGCAATGAGCAGTTCTTC. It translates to CSARDSERGGNEQFF.

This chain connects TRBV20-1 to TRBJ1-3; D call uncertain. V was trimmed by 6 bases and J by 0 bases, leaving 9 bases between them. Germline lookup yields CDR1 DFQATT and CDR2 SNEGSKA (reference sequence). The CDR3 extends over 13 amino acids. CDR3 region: CSAAGFSGNTIYF. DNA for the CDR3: TGCAGTGCGGCGGGGTTCTCTGGAAACACCATATATTTT.

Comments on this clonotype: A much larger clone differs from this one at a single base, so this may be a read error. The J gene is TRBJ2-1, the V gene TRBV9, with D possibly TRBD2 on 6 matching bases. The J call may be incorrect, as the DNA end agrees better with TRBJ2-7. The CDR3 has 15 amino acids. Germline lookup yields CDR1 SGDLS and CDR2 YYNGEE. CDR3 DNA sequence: TGTGCCAGCAGCCCCCTCCCTCGGGAGCTTGGCGAGCAGTACTTC. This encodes CASSPLPRELGEQYF.

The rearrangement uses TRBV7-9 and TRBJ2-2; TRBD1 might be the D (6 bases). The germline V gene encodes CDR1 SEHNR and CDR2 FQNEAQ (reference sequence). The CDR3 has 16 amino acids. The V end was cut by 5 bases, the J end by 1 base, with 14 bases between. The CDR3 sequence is CASSEQPGQNTGELFF. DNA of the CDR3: TGTGCCAGCAGCGAACAGCCGGGACAGAACACCGGGGAGCTGTTTTTT.